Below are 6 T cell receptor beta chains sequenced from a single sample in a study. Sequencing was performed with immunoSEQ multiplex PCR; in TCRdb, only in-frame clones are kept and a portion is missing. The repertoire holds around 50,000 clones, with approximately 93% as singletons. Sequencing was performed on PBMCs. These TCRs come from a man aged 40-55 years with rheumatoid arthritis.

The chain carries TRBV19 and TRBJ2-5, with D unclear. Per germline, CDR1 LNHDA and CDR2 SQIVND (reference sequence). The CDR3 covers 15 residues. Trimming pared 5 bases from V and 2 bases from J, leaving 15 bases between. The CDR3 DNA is TGTGCCAGTAGTTCCCTCTATAGTCCTCAAGAGACCCAGTACTTC. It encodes CASSSLYSPQETQYF.

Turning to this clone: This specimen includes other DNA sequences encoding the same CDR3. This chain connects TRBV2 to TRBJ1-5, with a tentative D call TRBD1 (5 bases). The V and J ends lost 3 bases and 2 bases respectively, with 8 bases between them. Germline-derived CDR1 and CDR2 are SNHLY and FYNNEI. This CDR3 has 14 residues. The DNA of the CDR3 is TGTGCCAGCAGTGACTCCAGGGGCAATCAGCCCCAGCATTTT. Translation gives CASSDSRGNQPQHF.

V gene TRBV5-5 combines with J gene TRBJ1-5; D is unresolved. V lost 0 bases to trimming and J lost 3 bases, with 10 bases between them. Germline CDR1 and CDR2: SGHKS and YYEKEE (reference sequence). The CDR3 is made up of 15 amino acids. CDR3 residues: CASSLGTINNQPQHF. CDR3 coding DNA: TGTGCCAGCAGCTTGGGCACTATAAACAATCAGCCCCAGCATTTT.

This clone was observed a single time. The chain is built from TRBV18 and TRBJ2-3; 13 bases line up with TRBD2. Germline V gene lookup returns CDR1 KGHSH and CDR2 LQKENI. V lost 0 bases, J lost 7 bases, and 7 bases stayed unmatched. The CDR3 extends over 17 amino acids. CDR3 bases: TGTGCCAGCTCACCACCCGCACTAGCGGGAGGGCCGAATACGCAGTATTTT. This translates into CASSPPALAGGPNTQYF.

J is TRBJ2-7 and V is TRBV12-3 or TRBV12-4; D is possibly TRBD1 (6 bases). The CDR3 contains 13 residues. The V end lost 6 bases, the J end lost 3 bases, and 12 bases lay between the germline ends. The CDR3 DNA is TGTGCCAGCAGACAGGGAGTAGTCTACGAGCAGTACTTC. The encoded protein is CASRQGVVYEQYF.

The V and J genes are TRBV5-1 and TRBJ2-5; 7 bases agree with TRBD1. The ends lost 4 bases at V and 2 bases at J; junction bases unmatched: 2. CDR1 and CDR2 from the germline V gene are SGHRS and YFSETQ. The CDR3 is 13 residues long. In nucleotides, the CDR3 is TGCGCCAGCAGCAGGGGGCTTCAAGAGACCCAGTACTTC. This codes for CASSRGLQETQYF.